One sample yielded the 18 T cell receptor beta chains listed below, sequenced in a study of T-cell reconstitution after alpha-beta-depleted transplantation in children (dated by TCRdb to about 2016). Library preparation used PCR. The listed sequencing device is Illumina HiSeq 2500. TCR library preparation used molecular barcoding, with unique molecular identifiers applied to normalize quantification of the TCRbeta repertoire. TCRdb reworked the public reads: Q25 trimming with fastp, MiXCR clone assembly, productive beta chains retained. Entries that share a CDR3 protein sequence are merged under the most common genes and DNA. The table for this sample lists roughly 220,000 distinct CDR3 sequences; around 12% of them were counted only once. The top ten clones comprise around 3% of the sample. Sequencing used PBMCs from the stem cell graft donor, obtained from the stem cell graft. The receptors were gathered from a human donor who donated a stem cell graft to a child with acute lymphoblastic leukemia.

This clonotype showed up just a few times. The genes are TRBV19 and TRBJ2-2; 7 bases align to TRBD1. Unmatched junction bases numbered 6, after V lost 10 bases and J lost 1 base. The CDR3 length is 14 residues. Looked up from germline, CDR1 is LNHDA and CDR2 is SQIVND (reference sequence). CDR3 amino acids: CATLGDRNTGELFF. The CDR3 DNA is TGTGCCACCCTGGGGGACAGGAACACCGGGGAGCTGTTTTTT. The full variable domain, completed using reference TRBV19 and TRBJ2-2, is DGGITQSPKYLFRKEGQNVTLSCEQNLNHDAMYWYRQDPGQGLRLIYYSQIVNDFQKGDIAEGYSVSREKKESFPLTVTSAQKNPTAFYLCATLGDRNTGELFFGEGSRLTVL.

This clonotype was seen more than once but under ten times. The V gene is TRBV5-1, the J gene TRBJ2-2, with 8 nucleotides matching TRBD1. With V trimmed by 5 bases and J by 4 bases, 10 bases remained unmatched. The CDR3 totals 16 residues. Looked up from germline, CDR1 is SGHRS and CDR2 is YFSETQ. The CDR3 DNA reads as TGCGCCAGCAGGGACGCTCGGACAGGGACCACCGGGGAGCTGTTTTTT. This gives the protein CASRDARTGTTGELFF.

In this sample, this clonotype turned up many times. V is TRBV5-6 and J is TRBJ2-1; TRBD1 agrees at 7 bases. The V gene's germline CDR1 is SGHDT and CDR2 YYEEEE. The CDR3 is 13 amino acids. J lost 15 bases, V lost 3 bases, and 12 bases had no gene match. CDR3: CASSWGQQGIGFF. As DNA, the CDR3 is TGTGCCAGCAGCTGGGGACAACAGGGGATTGGGTTCTTC.

This clonotype was recorded at least ten times. The chain recombines TRBV4-2 with TRBJ1-5, with D unresolved. The germline V gene has CDR1 LGHNA and CDR2 YNFKEQ. V lost 3 bases and J 0 bases, leaving 9 bases between the germline ends. The CDR3 totals 15 residues. The CDR3 DNA is TGTGCCAGCAGCCATCTTAGCTATAGCAATCAGCCCCAGCATTTT. Translating gives CASSHLSYSNQPQHF.

The sample holds many counts of this clonotype. The chain carries TRBV4-3 and TRBJ2-2, with TRBD2 identical over 13 bases. Germline values: CDR1 LGHNA, CDR2 YSLEER. CDR3 length: 17 amino acids. J gave up 0 bases and V 6 bases, and 4 bases lay outside the gene matches. CDR3 sequence: CASSRTSGGPNTGELFF. CDR3 nucleotide sequence: TGCGCCAGCAGTCGGACTAGCGGGGGACCGAACACCGGGGAGCTGTTTTTT.

Concerning this clonotype: With a much larger clone just one base away, this may be a read error. The J gene is TRBJ2-3, the V gene TRBV6-2 or TRBV6-3; D not certain. Germline V gene data show CDR1 as MNHEY and CDR2 as SVGEGT. This CDR3 has 15 amino acids. The CDR3 DNA follows: TGTGCCAGCAGTTACGGATTAACTTCTGGGCTTACGCAGTGTTTT. Amino acid sequence: CASSYGLTSGLTQCF.

Note on this clonotype: Possible read error: a much larger clone is one base away. The chain couples TRBV25-1 to TRBJ1-1, with D unclear. The germline CDR1 and CDR2 sequences are MGHDK and SYGVNS. The CDR3 loop spans 14 amino acids. The V end was cut by 3 bases, the J end by 3 bases, with 11 bases between. CDR3 loop: CASSEIGRYTEAFF. The CDR3, as DNA: TGTGCCAGCAGTGAGATAGGGAGGTACACTGAAGCTTTCTTT.

The V gene is TRBV7-2, the J gene TRBJ2-7; D perhaps matches TRBD1 (5 bases). The germline V and J ends were trimmed by 1 base and 4 bases, with 14 bases remaining between them. The CDR3 is 15 residues long. Germline values: CDR1 SGHTA, CDR2 FQGNSA. The CDR3 sequence: CASSLGAQGSYEQYF. The CDR3 DNA reads as TGTGCCAGCAGCTTAGGGGCCCAGGGATCGTACGAGCAGTACTTC.

This clonotype was seen ten or more times. This chain joins TRBV4-2 and TRBJ1-2, with 9 bases lining up with TRBD1. The germline V gene encodes CDR1 LGHNA and CDR2 YNFKEQ. The CDR3 covers 18 residues. V was clipped by 0 bases and J by 8 bases; unmatched bases: 16. This CDR3 reads CASSQEVGKQGAGRGYTF. DNA of the CDR3: TGTGCCAGCAGCCAAGAAGTCGGGAAACAGGGGGCAGGTCGGGGCTACACCTTC.

This clonotype was seen repeatedly, ten times or more. The chain links TRBV7-2 to TRBJ2-3, with D possibly matching TRBD2 (5 bases). The ends were cut back, 5 bases at V and 2 bases at J, with 14 bases in the middle. Germline CDR1 SGHTA, CDR2 FQGNSA. The CDR3 has 15 amino acids. The CDR3 region is CASSPTGVVTDTQYF. In DNA form, the CDR3 reads TGTGCCAGCAGCCCAACCGGGGTGGTCACAGATACGCAGTATTTT. Looking up the rest from reference TRBV7-2 and TRBJ2-3 gives the full variable domain: GAGVSQSPSNKVTEKGKDVELRCDPISGHTALYWYRQSLGQGLEFLIYFQGNSAPDKSGLPSDRFSAERTGGSVSTLTIQRTQQEDSAVYLCASSPTGVVTDTQYFGPGTRLTVL.

V usage is TRBV25-1 and J usage is TRBJ1-5, with D maybe TRBD1 (5 bases). V was cut by 4 bases and J by 0 bases, with 10 bases left in between. CDR3 length: 15 amino acids. Germline V lookup: CDR1 MGHDK, CDR2 SYGVNS. CDR3 loop: CASSGGRDSNQPQHF. CDR3 in DNA: TGTGCCAGCAGTGGGGGACGGGATAGCAATCAGCCCCAGCATTTT.

A few counts support this clonotype. The chain joins TRBV5-1 to TRBJ2-6; D remains unclear. CDR1 and CDR2 from the germline V gene are SGHRS and YFSETQ. The CDR3 is 15 residues long. V lost 4 bases and J 2 bases, leaving 10 bases between the germline ends. The CDR3 region has the DNA TGCGCCAGCAGCCTCCTCATGGCTGGGGCCAACGTCCTGACTTTC. Translating it yields CASSLLMAGANVLTF.

This clonotype was detected many times. The V call is TRBV29-1, the J call TRBJ1-2; D gene uncertain. The V gene lost 0 bases and the J gene lost 6 bases, with 11 bases spanning the gap. Germline V CDR1 and CDR2: SQVTM, ANQGSEA. CDR3 length equals 13 residues. The CDR3: CSVEDRPGNGYTF. The CDR3 nucleotides are TGCAGCGTTGAAGATCGCCCGGGAAATGGCTACACCTTC.

This clonotype was counted at least ten times. The rearrangement joins TRBV12-3 or TRBV12-4 to TRBJ1-2; 7 bases are a match to TRBD1. The CDR3 is made up of 12 amino acids. V dropped 9 bases and J dropped 4; count of bases not matched to a gene: 5. CDR3 DNA sequence: TGTGCCAGTACGACAGGGCCCTATGGCTACACCTTC. It translates to CASTTGPYGYTF.

This clonotype was detected ten times or more. The V call is TRBV5-1, the J call TRBJ1-5, with unresolved D. Looked up from germline, CDR1 is SGHRS and CDR2 is YFSETQ. V was trimmed by 0 bases and J by 7 bases, leaving 11 bases between them. This CDR3 has 14 amino acids. DNA of the CDR3: TGCGCCAGCAGCTTGGTAGCCGAGGGCCAGCCCCAGCATTTT. This codes for CASSLVAEGQPQHF.

This clonotype was detected ten times or more. The rearrangement uses TRBV29-1 and TRBJ1-2, with D perhaps TRBD1 (6 bases). This CDR3 region has 15 residues. Per the germline V gene, CDR1 is SQVTM and CDR2 is ANQGSEA. V was cut by 6 bases and J by 5 bases, with 22 bases left in between. CDR3 residues: CSVALQGGRRYGYTF. The CDR3 DNA reads as TGCAGCGTGGCCCTTCAAGGGGGAAGACGGTATGGCTACACCTTC.

This clonotype was seen ten or more times. CDR3 DNA: TGTGCCAGCAGTTACTTGCCGGATTTTAGCTCCTACGAGCAGTACTTC. Its protein is CASSYLPDFSSYEQYF. The rearrangement joins TRBV6-2 or TRBV6-3 to TRBJ2-7; D is undetermined. This CDR3 contains 16 residues. CDR1 MNHEY and CDR2 SVGEGT come from the germline V gene. The V end lost 1 base, the J end lost 0 bases, and 13 bases lay between the germline ends.

There are many counts of this clonotype. The rearrangement uses TRBV12-3 or TRBV12-4 and TRBJ2-7; 10 positions match TRBD1. Trimming at V came to 7 bases and at J to 5 bases, leaving 5 bases not matched to a gene. The length of the CDR3 is 13 residues. The CDR3 nucleotides read TGTGCCAGCACCTGGACAGGGGGAAACGAGCAGTACTTC. Residues: CASTWTGGNEQYF.